This TCR beta chain was retrieved from a study of blood T cells in healthy people across ages. Study information: T cells yielded about one barcoded beta molecule per two cells through template switching.

There are 14 residues in the CDR3. Trimming stripped 1 base from V and 3 bases from J, with 9 bases between. Germline-derived CDR1 and CDR2 are SGHTA and FQGNSA. With a J-beta primer mix and a sample-barcoded 5' primer, a second PCR ran about 7 to 12 cycles. Every molecule of cDNA carried a tag from a template-switch adaptor with 12 random nucleotides. TCRdb re-analysed the 5' RACE reads in MiXCR, keeping a single row per CDR3 protein. Here the sample spans over 1,500,000 distinct CDR3 sequences, about two fifths being singletons. Around 10 milliliters of peripheral blood were drawn from each donor. On this clonotype itself: The conserved closing phenylalanine or tryptophan is absent in this CDR3, likely reflecting a read error.

Sequenced: blood. The receptor was isolated from a human donor in good health. This chain uses TRBV7-2 with TRBJ2-5; D possibly corresponds to TRBD1 (5 bases). The CDR3 region is CASSLDDREETQYL. In nucleotides, the CDR3 is TGTGCCAGCAGCTTAGATGACAGAGAAGAGACCCAGTACTTA.